This T cell receptor (beta chain) is drawn from a study of shared clonotypes between healthy human individuals. For the study at large: Per donor, three plates held CD4 naive cells, three held CD4 memory, two held CD8 naive and one held CD8 memory.

Study conclusions and caveats: Generally, estimated richness proved larger in naive subsets than it did in memory subsets. The genetic and exposure-history diversity represented was limited by few donors. Rarefaction curves obtained for sorted subsets showed sequencing incomplete despite large depth.

Clones were sequenced by immunoSEQ multiplex PCR, and TCRdb holds only the in-frame ones, with some missing. The sample has fewer than 3 million clones; 85% to 95% are singletons. As for this clone: Its antigen is not identified.

The origin of this receptor is a man aged 18 to 30 in good health. Some clones in this sample may be carry-over from other donors' samples. The material sequenced was naive CD4+ T cells from PBMCs. As to subset: CD45RA+ positively selected.

CDR3 in amino acids: CAIRERQGRGETQYF. In DNA, the CDR3 is TGTGCCATCAGGGAAAGACAGGGGCGGGGAGAGACCCAGTACTTC. The rearrangement uses TRBV10-3 and TRBJ2-5; 8 nucleotides line up with TRBD1. Trimming cost V 6 bases and J 4 bases; bases outside gene matches: 10. CDR1 is ENHRY and CDR2 is SYGVKD in the germline V gene. The CDR3 spans 15 residues.